This T cell receptor beta chain appears in the sequencing data of a study of post-analysis software for immune sequencing data. Study observations and caveats: Significantly decreased normalized Chao1 diversity was recorded for multiple sclerosis patients relative to controls. Higher frequency in patients than in controls was seen for several TRBV segments, with TRBV5-6, TRBV5-1 and TRBV20-1 among them.

On this clonotype: Its antigen is not known.

The CDR3 is made up of 17 amino acids. CDR1 and CDR2 (germline): SGHRS, YFSETQ. V lost 2 bases to trimming and J lost 5 bases; unmatched junction nucleotides: 10. The authors incorporated unique molecular identifiers into the TCR beta cDNA libraries. Via MiXCR, TCRdb re-called the PCR reads, giving one row per CDR3 protein. This sample has a few hundred thousand distinct CDR3 sequences; 34% occur once, and the top ten carry 6%. The sequence derives from a girl between 2 and 17 years old with multiple sclerosis. Sequencing input: blood. This chain joins TRBV5-1 and TRBJ1-4; 9 bases align to TRBD1. Here the CDR3 DNA reads TGCGCCAGCAGCTTTGGGGGACAGGGAAGTGGGAATGAAAAACTGTTTTTT. Protein product: CASSFGGQGSGNEKLFF.